These 11 T cell receptor beta chains share one sample of origin, sequenced in a study of T cells in localized non-small cell lung cancer. Clones were sequenced by immunoSEQ multiplex PCR, and TCRdb holds only the in-frame ones, with some missing. The sample holds about 33,000 clones; roughly 90% are singletons and the top ten take roughly 4.5%. The specimen was peripheral blood, collected before any cancer treatment. These receptor sequences come from a man aged 35 to 69 with stage I lung adenocarcinoma.

The genes are TRBV27 and TRBJ2-7, with a tentative D call TRBD1 (6 bases). CDR3 length equals 16 residues. V lost 6 bases and J 5 bases, leaving 23 bases between the germline ends. CDR1 and CDR2 from the germline V gene are MNHEY and SMNVEV (reference sequence). CDR3 region: CASSLLGAGLRNEQYF. For the CDR3, the DNA is TGTGCCAGCAGCCTCTTGGGGGCAGGGCTTCGGAACGAGCAGTACTTC.

The chain recombines TRBV5-1 with TRBJ1-1; 9 bases align to TRBD1. The CDR3 spans 14 residues. Germline CDR1 reads SGHRS; CDR2 reads YFSETQ. The V segment lost 4 bases and the J segment 1 base; nucleotides outside the gene matches: 2. The CDR3 region is CASSATGGNTEAFF. The CDR3 bases are TGCGCCAGCAGCGCGACAGGGGGGAACACTGAAGCTTTCTTT. The whole variable domain, filled in from reference TRBV5-1 and TRBJ1-1, reads KAGVTQTPRYLIKTRGQQVTLSCSPISGHRSVSWYQQTPGQGLQFLFEYFSETQRNKGNFPGRFSGRQFSNSRSEMNVSTLELGDSALYLCASSATGGNTEAFFGQGTRLTVV.

The chain couples TRBV7-8 to TRBJ2-5; 11 bases are a match to TRBD1. V lost 1 base, J lost 5 bases, and 9 bases stayed unmatched. Germline V gene sequence: CDR1 SGHVS, CDR2 FQNEAQ. CDR3 length: 17 residues. CDR3 bases: TGTGCCAGCAGCTTAGAAGGGACAGGGGGACGCGGTGAGACCCAGTACTTC. It specifies CASSLEGTGGRGETQYF.

CDR3 sequence (DNA): TGTGCCAGCAGGGACGGGACAGACTACGAGCAGTACTTC. It is translated as CASRDGTDYEQYF. The rearrangement joins TRBV6-5 to TRBJ2-7, with TRBD1 matching 7 bases. CDR1 MNHEY and CDR2 SVGAGI come from the germline V gene. The V gene end was trimmed by 6 bases and the J gene end by 3 bases; junction bases not matched to a gene: 5. CDR3 size: 13 residues.

This chain uses TRBV5-1 with TRBJ2-3, with 7 bases fitting TRBD2. Germline V CDR1 and CDR2: SGHRS, YFSETQ. The CDR3 runs to 14 residues. V lost 4 bases and J lost 5; bases outside the gene matches: 7. CDR3 region: CASSRAGDKDTQYF. The CDR3 DNA is TGCGCCAGCAGCAGGGCGGGGGATAAAGATACGCAGTATTTT.

The rearrangement links TRBV21-1 to TRBJ2-7. TRBV21-1 is assigned pseudogene status. The CDR3 length is 16 residues. The CDR3 DNA reads as TGTGCCAGCAGCGGGATGCCCTTGGGACGGGGCTACGAGCAGTACTTC. Its translation: CASSGMPLGRGYEQYF.

This chain connects TRBV5-4 to TRBJ2-4; TRBD2 agrees at 12 bases. The V and J ends lost 0 bases and 5 bases, in that order; junction bases with no gene match: 3. There are 16 residues in the CDR3. The V gene's germline CDR1 is SGHNT and CDR2 YYREEE (reference sequence). The CDR3 DNA sequence: TGTGCCAGCAGCTTGGGGACTAGCGGGACCCAAAACATTCAGTACTTC. It translates to CASSLGTSGTQNIQYF.

The J gene is TRBJ2-2, the V gene TRBV5-1; D assignment may be TRBD1 or TRBD2 (5 bases each). Per germline, CDR1 SGHRS and CDR2 YFSETQ. V lost 4 bases to trimming and J lost 0 bases, with 13 bases between them. CDR3 size: 16 residues. In nucleotides, the CDR3 is TGCGCCAGCAGCGATTCCGGGACGGCGAACACCGGGGAGCTGTTTTTT. The encoded protein is CASSDSGTANTGELFF.

The chain employs TRBV5-1 and TRBJ1-2; D not certain. V lost 2 bases and J 3 bases, leaving 17 bases between the germline ends. The CDR3 consists of 16 residues. The germline V gene has CDR1 SGHRS and CDR2 YFSETQ. The CDR3 DNA is TGCGCCAGCAGCTTCGGCGTTTTAGGGATTTACTATGGCTACACCTTC. Translated, it gives CASSFGVLGIYYGYTF.

CDR3 loop: CASSLGRGTEAFF. As DNA, the CDR3 is TGTGCCAGCAGCTTGGGCCGAGGAACTGAAGCTTTCTTT. The chain combines TRBV5-4 with TRBJ1-1; D not resolved. The length of the CDR3 is 13 residues. Germline V gene lookup returns CDR1 SGHNT and CDR2 YYREEE (reference sequence). The V gene lost 0 bases and the J gene lost 5 bases, with 8 bases spanning the gap.

The table lists this clone with a few counts. The chain is built from TRBV9 and TRBJ2-3; the match to TRBD2 covers 9 bases. This CDR3 is 15 amino acids long. Per germline, CDR1 SGDLS and CDR2 YYNGEE. Germline trimming cut 10 bases from V and 5 bases from J; bases unmatched to any gene: 14. Here the CDR3 reads CAYRGEERGVDTQYF. The CDR3 nucleotides read TGTGCCTACAGGGGAGAGGAGCGGGGGGTAGATACGCAGTATTTT.